Following are 30 T cell receptor beta chains from one sample sequenced in a study of T cells in Graves' hyperthyroidism and ophthalmopathy. Template material for amplifying TCR beta CDR3 regions consisted of RNA transcripts. The TCR CDR3 first-round RT-PCR relied on the HTBI primer set. TCRdb passed the multiplex PCR reads through MiXCR, listing each CDR3 protein once. The sample yields about 540,000 distinct CDR3 sequences, 46% seen once. Sequenced sample: peripheral blood or thyroid tissue (not recorded which). All receptors come from a woman younger than 35 with Graves' hyperthyroidism.

V gene TRBV4-1 combines with J gene TRBJ1-4; 8 positions agree with TRBD1. This CDR3 comprises 15 residues. J was trimmed by 8 bases and V by 2 bases; bases with no gene match: 7. Germline CDR1 MGHRA, CDR2 YSYEKL. CDR3 in amino acids: CASSQPRDRKEKLFF. The DNA of the CDR3 is TGCGCCAGCAGCCAACCCCGGGACAGGAAAGAAAAACTGTTTTTT.

This clonotype was seen repeatedly, ten times or more. The rearrangement links TRBV12-3 or TRBV12-4 to TRBJ2-2; 9 bases match TRBD2. The length of the CDR3 is 17 residues. V trimming: 1 base; J trimming: 4 bases; junction bases outside the gene matches: 7. For the CDR3, the DNA is TGTGCCAGCAGTTTAGGGGGGACTAGCCCCATCACCGGGGAGCTGTTTTTT. Translated, it gives CASSLGGTSPITGELFF.

This chain's CDR3 is CASSLIYRERSDTQYF. In DNA form, the CDR3 reads TGCGCCAGCAGCTTGATCTACAGGGAAAGGTCAGATACGCAGTATTTT. V gene TRBV5-1 combines with J gene TRBJ2-3; TRBD1 is a possible D gene (6 bases). Germline V gene data show CDR1 as SGHRS and CDR2 as YFSETQ. This CDR3 region has 16 residues. The V and J ends lost 1 base and 4 bases respectively, with 16 bases between them.

The CDR3 reads CATADRALSEKLFF. The CDR3 bases are TGTGCCACCGCGGACAGGGCCCTCAGTGAAAAACTGTTTTTT. The rearrangement links TRBV7-2 to TRBJ1-4; 8 bases are a match to TRBD1. The CDR3 contains 14 residues. V shed 10 bases and J 7 bases; nucleotides not matched to a gene: 11. Germline V CDR1 and CDR2: SGHTA, FQGNSA. Full variable domain (remainder filled in from reference TRBV7-2 and TRBJ1-4): GAGVSQSPSNKVTEKGKDVELRCDPISGHTALYWYRQSLGQGLEFLIYFQGNSAPDKSGLPSDRFSAERTGGSVSTLTIQRTQQEDSAVYLCATADRALSEKLFFGSGTQLSVL.

A single count supports this clonotype. The chain is built from TRBV29-1 and TRBJ1-5; TRBD1 agrees at 7 bases. This CDR3 spans 13 amino acids. V trimming: 8 bases; J trimming: 6 bases; junction bases outside the gene matches: 10. Germline lookup yields CDR1 SQVTM and CDR2 ANQGSEA. In nucleotides, the CDR3 is TGCAGCCAAGATTCAGGGGGGGGTCAGCCCCAGCATTTT. Amino acids: CSQDSGGGQPQHF.

CDR3 region: CASSTRHVSRAFF. The CDR3 DNA reads TGTGCCAGCAGCACCCGACACGTCTCTAGAGCTTTCTTT. The chain recombines TRBV28 with TRBJ1-1, with no clear D. The CDR3 length is 13 residues. Germline V gene data show CDR1 as MDHEN and CDR2 as SYDVKM. The V end lost 6 bases, the J end lost 10 bases, and 18 bases lay between the germline ends.

This clonotype was observed at least ten times. The rearrangement uses TRBV6-5 and TRBJ1-2; D gene ambiguous. This CDR3 has 14 amino acids. Germline V gene data show CDR1 as MNHEY and CDR2 as SVGAGI. Trimming shortened V by 5 bases and J by 2 bases, and 12 bases separated the two germline ends. Here the CDR3 DNA reads TGTGCCAGCAGTCTTACTCGGTCGAACTATGGCTACACCTTC. This codes for CASSLTRSNYGYTF.

The chain uses TRBV12-3 or TRBV12-4 and TRBJ1-4, with TRBD1 matching over 8 bases. CDR3 size: 14 residues. With 7 bases clipped from V and 5 bases from J, the junction kept 6 bases outside the gene matches. CDR3 loop: CASTPGQVNEKLFF. The CDR3 nucleotides read TGTGCCAGCACTCCGGGACAGGTCAATGAAAAACTGTTTTTT.

This clonotype was detected many times. This chain joins TRBV10-3 and TRBJ2-7, with D hard to call. The CDR3 is made up of 13 amino acids. Trimming cost V 0 bases and J 4 bases, with 7 bases left between them. CDR1 ENHRY and CDR2 SYGVKD come from the germline V gene. CDR3: CAISESSAYEQYF. Here the CDR3 DNA reads TGTGCCATCAGTGAGTCCTCAGCATACGAGCAGTACTTC.

The chain carries TRBV3-1 and TRBJ1-2; D unresolved. The V gene's germline CDR1 is LGHDT and CDR2 YNNKEL (reference sequence). V gave up 5 bases and J gave up 2 bases, with 12 bases separating them. The CDR3 covers 14 residues. In nucleotides, the CDR3 is TGTGCCAGCAGCTATCATAGCCTGAACTATGGCTACACCTTC. Translated: CASSYHSLNYGYTF. The full variable domain, rest sourced from reference TRBV3-1 and TRBJ1-2, is DTAVSQTPKYLVTQMGNDKSIKCEQNLGHDTMYWYKQDSKKFLKIMFSYNNKELIINETVPNRFSPKSPDKAHLNLHINSLELGDSAVYFCASSYHSLNYGYTFGSGTRLTVV.

A word on this clonotype: Relative to the germline gene, one junction end is altered; a read error may explain this. The chain links TRBV6-6 to TRBJ1-2; D is ambiguous. This CDR3 spans 14 amino acids. Germline V gene lookup returns CDR1 MNHNY and CDR2 SVGAGI (reference sequence). CDR3 loop: CASSFPGTNYGCTF. In nucleotides, the CDR3 is TGTGCCAGCAGTTTCCCGGGAACTAACTATGGCTGCACCTTC.

This chain links TRBV7-1 with TRBJ2-3; possible D gene TRBD1, 6 bases. TRBV7-1 belongs to the ORF category, with a function that is uncertain. The length of the CDR3 is 16 residues. Trimming pared 4 bases from V and 1 base from J, leaving 15 bases between. CDR3 in DNA: TGTGCCAGCAGCTTAGCCCTGGCAGGGGGCACAGATACGCAGTATTTT. Translation gives CASSLALAGGTDTQYF.

The sample holds a few counts of this clonotype. The rearrangement links TRBV18 to TRBJ1-1, with 9 nucleotides matching TRBD1. This CDR3 spans 16 amino acids. The V gene end was trimmed by 2 bases and the J gene end by 1 base; junction bases not matched to a gene: 5. The germline gives CDR1 KGHSH, CDR2 LQKENI. The CDR3 bases are TGTGCCAGCTCACCAATCGGGGACAGGGCGAACACTGAAGCTTTCTTT. Translation: CASSPIGDRANTEAFF.

The chain has TRBV5-8 and TRBJ1-1; weak D call: TRBD1 (5 bases). This CDR3 contains 16 residues. Germline V gene sequence: CDR1 SGHTS, CDR2 YDEGEE. Deletions cut 0 bases from V and 7 bases from J, with 19 bases between. The CDR3 protein is CASSLGIGQTWSEAFF. The DNA of the CDR3 is TGTGCCAGCAGCTTGGGGATCGGACAAACTTGGAGTGAAGCTTTCTTT.

V usage is TRBV5-6 and J usage is TRBJ1-3, with a tentative D call TRBD1 (5 bases). Trimming left V 2 bases short and J 7 bases short, with 10 bases between. Germline CDR1 SGHDT, CDR2 YYEEEE. CDR3 length: 13 residues. CDR3 in amino acids: CASSFGWGNTIYF. DNA for the CDR3: TGTGCCAGCAGCTTTGGGTGGGGGAACACCATATATTTT. Full variable domain (remainder filled in from reference TRBV5-6 and TRBJ1-3): DAGVTQSPTHLIKTRGQQVTLRCSPKSGHDTVSWYQQALGQGPQFIFQYYEEEERQRGNFPDRFSGHQFPNYSSELNVNALLLGDSALYLCASSFGWGNTIYFGEGSWLTVV.

Many counts were recorded for this clonotype. The chain recombines TRBV19 with TRBJ1-5; a weak D match, TRBD1 (6 bases). The CDR3 sequence is 15 residues long. Germline V CDR1 and CDR2: LNHDA, SQIVND (reference sequence). Deletions cut 4 bases from V and 3 bases from J, with 13 bases between. CDR3 region: CASSTTGQYNQPQHF. In DNA, the CDR3 is TGTGCCAGTAGTACGACCGGACAGTACAATCAGCCCCAGCATTTT.

This clonotype has a handful of counts. This chain connects TRBV12-3 or TRBV12-4 to TRBJ1-5; no clear D gene. The CDR3 consists of 13 residues. Trimming shortened V by 3 bases and J by 5 bases, and 8 bases separated the two germline ends. The CDR3 nucleotides read TGTGCCAGCAGTTTGATTCGGGATCAGCCCCAGCATTTT. Translation: CASSLIRDQPQHF.

This chain joins TRBV7-2 and TRBJ2-7, with D perhaps TRBD1 (6 bases). This CDR3 comprises 13 residues. Germline-derived CDR1 and CDR2 are SGHTA and FQGNSA. V gave up 5 bases and J gave up 2 bases, with 10 bases separating them. As DNA, the CDR3 is TGTGCCAGCAGCGAGGGACATCCCTACGAGCAGTACTTC. It specifies CASSEGHPYEQYF. Full variable domain (rest looked up from reference TRBV7-2 and TRBJ2-7): GAGVSQSPSNKVTEKGKDVELRCDPISGHTALYWYRQSLGQGLEFLIYFQGNSAPDKSGLPSDRFSAERTGGSVSTLTIQRTQQEDSAVYLCASSEGHPYEQYFGPGTRLTVT.

This chain connects TRBV9 to TRBJ1-3; D is perhaps TRBD1 (6 bases). Germline V lookup: CDR1 SGDLS, CDR2 YYNGEE. With 0 bases removed from V and 4 bases from J, the gap between germline ends came to 8 bases. The CDR3 covers 14 residues. DNA for the CDR3: TGTGCCAGCAGCGTAGGCGGGGGCGGAAACACCATATATTTT. It encodes CASSVGGGGNTIYF. The entire variable domain, with the rest obtained from reference TRBV9 and TRBJ1-3, is as follows: DSGVTQTPKHLITATGQRVTLRCSPRSGDLSVYWYQQSLDQGLQFLIQYYNGEERAKGNILERFSAQQFPDLHSELNLSSLELGDSALYFCASSVGGGGNTIYFGEGSWLTVV.

This clonotype was seen repeatedly, ten times or more. The V gene is TRBV7-8, the J gene TRBJ1-3; D unclear. Trimming took off 5 bases at V and 3 bases at J, with 14 bases between the two ends. Germline CDR1 reads SGHVS; CDR2 reads FQNEAQ. The CDR3 length is 15 residues. The CDR3 sequence is CASSLKRTGGNTIYF. CDR3 sequence (DNA): TGTGCCAGCAGCCTAAAACGGACGGGTGGAAACACCATATATTTT.

The rearrangement uses TRBV2 and TRBJ2-2, with 11 nucleotides matching TRBD1. Per the germline V gene, CDR1 is SNHLY and CDR2 is FYNNEI. V dropped 4 bases and J dropped 16; count of bases not matched to a gene: 14. CDR3 length: 15 amino acids. This chain's CDR3 is CASSGTGGRAGESFF. CDR3 DNA sequence: TGTGCCAGCAGTGGGACAGGGGGCAGGGCCGGGGAGTCGTTTTTT.

Comment on this clonotype: This may arise from a read error, as a much more abundant clone is one base away. The chain combines TRBV6-6 with TRBJ2-2; D is ambiguous. Per the germline V gene, CDR1 is MNHNY and CDR2 is SVGAGI (reference sequence). The CDR3 totals 12 residues. The CDR3 loop reads CAGSAATGELFF. Here the CDR3 DNA reads TGTGCCGGCAGTGCCGCAACCGGGGAGCTGTTTTTT.

This clonotype showed up just a few times. The chain joins TRBV24-1 to TRBJ2-1; weak D call: TRBD2 (7 bases). V was cut by 3 bases and J by 3 bases, with 11 bases left in between. This CDR3 comprises 15 residues. Germline V CDR1 and CDR2: KGHDR, SFDVKD. The CDR3 region has the DNA TGTGCCACCAGTGATCACAGGGAGGGCTACAATGAGCAGTTCTTC. Encoded protein: CATSDHREGYNEQFF.

This chain connects TRBV13 to TRBJ2-7, with TRBD1 identical over 8 bases. After removal of 4 bases from V and 1 base from J, the junction contained 9 bases not matched to a gene. Germline V gene lookup returns CDR1 PRHDT and CDR2 FYEKMQ (reference sequence). The CDR3 extends over 16 amino acids. CDR3 DNA: TGTGCCAGCAGCTCGGACAGGGCTGCCCTATCCTACGAGCAGTACTTC. Protein product: CASSSDRAALSYEQYF.

This clonotype is a singleton in its sample. The chain joins TRBV20-1 to TRBJ1-4, with D maybe TRBD1 (6 bases). The CDR3 is 13 residues long. Germline V gene sequence: CDR1 DFQATT, CDR2 SNEGSKA (reference sequence). With 5 bases removed from V and 10 bases from J, the gap between germline ends came to 17 bases. For the CDR3, the DNA is TGCAGTGCTCGGAATGGAAAGGGGGGAAAACTGTTTTTT. It codes for CSARNGKGGKLFF.

Ten or more counts support this clonotype. J is TRBJ2-5 and V is TRBV7-9, with D uncertain. The CDR3 has 14 amino acids. Trimming left V 2 bases short and J 5 bases short, with 12 bases between. Germline loops: CDR1 SEHNR, CDR2 FQNEAQ (reference sequence). CDR3 nucleotides: TGTGCCAGCAGCTTAATCCTGGGGTTGGAGACCCAGTACTTC. Translated: CASSLILGLETQYF.

This clonotype has a count of ten or more. The gene calls are TRBV5-1 and TRBJ2-7; the match to TRBD2 covers 10 bases. With V trimmed by 4 bases and J by 4 bases, 14 bases remained unmatched. Germline CDR1 reads SGHRS; CDR2 reads YFSETQ. The CDR3 consists of 17 residues. CDR3 sequence reads: CASSNLGLAGDVYEQYF. The CDR3 DNA is TGCGCCAGCAGCAACCTCGGGCTAGCGGGAGACGTATACGAGCAGTACTTC.

This clonotype has a count of ten or more. This chain joins TRBV2 and TRBJ1-6; TRBD1 agrees at 8 bases. The V and J ends lost 5 bases and 5 bases, in that order; junction bases with no gene match: 5. Germline V lookup: CDR1 SNHLY, CDR2 FYNNEI. The CDR3 extends over 15 amino acids. CDR3 protein: CASSIGQGNNSPLHF. CDR3 bases: TGTGCCAGCAGTATCGGACAGGGTAATAATTCACCCCTCCACTTT.

The CDR3 here is CSTTGQGGQPQHF. The CDR3 DNA is TGCAGCACCACGGGACAGGGGGGGCAGCCCCAGCATTTT. The rearrangement joins TRBV29-1 to TRBJ1-5; 11 nucleotides line up with TRBD1. Trimming at V came to 8 bases and at J to 7 bases, leaving 7 bases not matched to a gene. The CDR3 extends over 13 amino acids. The V gene's germline CDR1 is SQVTM and CDR2 ANQGSEA.

The DNA of the CDR3 is TGTGCCATCAGTGAGTCGCGGAAGACAACCACAGATACGCAGTATTTT. The encoded protein is CAISESRKTTTDTQYF. The chain combines TRBV10-3 with TRBJ2-3; D remains ambiguous. Germline V gene sequence: CDR1 ENHRY, CDR2 SYGVKD. CDR3 length equals 16 residues. The ends were cut back, 0 bases at V and 2 bases at J, with 12 bases in the middle.